Below, 8 T cell receptor beta chains from the same sample are listed, as sequenced in a study of blood T cells in healthy people across ages. Primers used in a second PCR of about 7 to 12 cycles were a sample-barcoded 5' primer and a J-beta primer mix. From the 5' RACE reads, TCRdb called clonotypes with MiXCR, one entry per CDR3 protein. The sample records about 1.6 million distinct CDR3 sequences, around 36% being singletons. Specimen: blood. All receptors come from a woman aged 30 to 39 in good health.

The chain couples TRBV9 to TRBJ2-7, with D perhaps TRBD1 or TRBD2 (6 bases each). Looked up from germline, CDR1 is SGDLS and CDR2 is YYNGEE. The CDR3 extends over 14 amino acids. The V and J ends lost 3 bases and 3 bases respectively, with 13 bases between them. In DNA, the CDR3 is TGTGCCAGCAGCGGAGGGGGGACCGGCTACGAGCAGTACTTC. Encoded protein: CASSGGGTGYEQYF. Complete variable domain (other parts from reference TRBV9 and TRBJ2-7): DSGVTQTPKHLITATGQRVTLRCSPRSGDLSVYWYQQSLDQGLQFLIQYYNGEERAKGNILERFSAQQFPDLHSELNLSSLELGDSALYFCASSGGGTGYEQYFGPGTRLTVT.

A remark on this clonotype: Germline and junction disagree at one end, which may indicate a read error. The rearrangement links TRBV20-1 to TRBJ2-1; TRBD2 agrees at 14 bases. The CDR3 spans 14 residues. Germline-derived CDR1 and CDR2 are DFQATT and SNEGSKA (reference sequence). The CDR3 coding sequence is TGCAGTGCTAGAGTGGGACTAGCGGGAGAAGAGCGGTTCTTC. Its translation is CSARVGLAGEERFF.

CDR3 nucleotides: TGCGCCAGCAGCTTTACAGTTTCGGGTACGCAGTATTTT. As protein: CASSFTVSGTQYF. This chain joins TRBV5-1 and TRBJ2-3; no clear D. Germline V CDR1 and CDR2: SGHRS, YFSETQ. The CDR3 is 13 residues long. Trimming removed 2 bases at V and 8 bases at J, with 12 bases between.

The chain recombines TRBV25-1 with TRBJ2-1, with 7 bases that match TRBD1. Germline CDR1 is MGHDK and CDR2 is SYGVNS. J was trimmed by 6 bases and V by 3 bases; bases with no gene match: 14. The CDR3 totals 17 residues. The CDR3 DNA reads TGTGCCAGCAGTGATTCCAGCGCAGGGGGTTATTTCAATGAGCAGTTCTTC. Protein sequence: CASSDSSAGGYFNEQFF.

This clonotype was detected ten times or more. V and J are TRBV6-1 and TRBJ2-7; possibly TRBD2 for D (5 bases). The germline CDR1 and CDR2 sequences are MNHNS and SASEGT. This CDR3 has 14 residues. V was trimmed by 2 bases and J by 0 bases, leaving 8 bases between them. The CDR3 here is CASSETGSSYEQYF. The CDR3 nucleotides read TGTGCCAGCAGTGAAACGGGGAGCTCCTACGAGCAGTACTTC.

On this clonotype: A read error may account for a junction end that differs from germline. V usage is TRBV7-2 and J usage is TRBJ2-5; perhaps D is TRBD1 or TRBD2 (5 bases each). This CDR3 contains 13 residues. CDR1 is SGHTA and CDR2 is FQGNSA in the germline V gene. The CDR3: CANSLAQGETQYF. CDR3 DNA: TGTGCCAACAGCTTAGCGCAGGGAGAGACCCAGTACTTC.

This clonotype was counted at least ten times. The genes are TRBV28 and TRBJ2-7; D is possibly TRBD1 (5 bases). V lost 6 bases, J lost 6 bases, and 21 bases lay in between. CDR3 length equals 15 residues. Looked up from germline, CDR1 is MDHEN and CDR2 is SYDVKM. DNA of the CDR3: TGTGCCAGCAGCTGGCAGGGCCGGAAAGTAGCCGAGCAGTACTTC. This translates into CASSWQGRKVAEQYF. The variable domain in full, completed from reference TRBV28 and TRBJ2-7, reads DVKVTQSSRYLVKRTGEKVFLECVQDMDHENMFWYRQDPGLGLRLIYFSYDVKMKEKGDIPEGYSVSREKKERFSLILESASTNQTSMYLCASSWQGRKVAEQYFGPGTRLTVT.

The J gene is TRBJ1-5, the V gene TRBV7-8, with a tentative D call TRBD1 (5 bases). The CDR3 consists of 14 residues. The germline V gene has CDR1 SGHVS and CDR2 FQNEAQ. V lost 4 bases and J 4 bases, leaving 11 bases between the germline ends. CDR3 sequence reads: CASSSGGQNQPQHF. The CDR3 nucleotides read TGTGCCAGCAGCTCGGGCGGACAAAATCAGCCCCAGCATTTT.